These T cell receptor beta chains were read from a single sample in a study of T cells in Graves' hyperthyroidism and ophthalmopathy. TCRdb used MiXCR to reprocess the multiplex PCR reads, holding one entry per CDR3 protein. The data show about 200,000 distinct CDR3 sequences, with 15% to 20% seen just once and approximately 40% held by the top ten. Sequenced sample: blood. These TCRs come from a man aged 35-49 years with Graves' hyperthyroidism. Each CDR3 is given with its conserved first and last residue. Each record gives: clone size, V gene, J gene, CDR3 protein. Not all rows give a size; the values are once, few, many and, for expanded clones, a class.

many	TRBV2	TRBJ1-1	CAIRGAEAFF
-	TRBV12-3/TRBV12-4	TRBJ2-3	CARSLAGPNTQYF
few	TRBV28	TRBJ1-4	CASRYPGVGEKLFF
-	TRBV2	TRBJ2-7	CASRPGGGGEQYF
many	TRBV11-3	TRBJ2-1	CASSFFSGGSMGEQFF
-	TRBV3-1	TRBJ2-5	CASSQGRGDETQYF
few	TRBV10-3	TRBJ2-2	CAISDWRSNTGELFF
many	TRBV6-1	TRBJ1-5	CASSEGGTDSNQPQHF
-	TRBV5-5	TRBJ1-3	CASSLELLPGNTIYF
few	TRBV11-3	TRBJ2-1	CASSLDGYDYNERFF
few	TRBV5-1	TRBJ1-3	CASSAQGVSGNTIYF
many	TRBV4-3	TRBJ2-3	CASSQDGRTQWDPDTQYF
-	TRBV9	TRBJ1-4	CASSPGLYDGEKLFF
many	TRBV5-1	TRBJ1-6	CASSPGTVADSPLHF
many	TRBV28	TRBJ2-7	CASSRSDRAYEQYF
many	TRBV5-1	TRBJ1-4	CASSSGATNEKLFF
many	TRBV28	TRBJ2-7	CASSLKVFTFVSEQYF
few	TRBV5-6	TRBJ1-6	CASSRLPGGGNSPLHF
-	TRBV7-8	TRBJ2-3	CASSLPGLDTQYF
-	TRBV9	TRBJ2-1	CASSRQGNYNEQFF
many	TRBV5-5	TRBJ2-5	CASSLLDQETQYF
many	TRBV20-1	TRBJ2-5	CSARGPSGGAGETQYF
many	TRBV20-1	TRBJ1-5	CSARGRGESNQPQHF
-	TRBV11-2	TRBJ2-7	CASSLDWAAGGQYF
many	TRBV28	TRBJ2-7	CASRSGTPTGEQYF
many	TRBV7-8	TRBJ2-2	CASTQNRAGSGELFF
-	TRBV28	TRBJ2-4	CASSITGGAENIQYF
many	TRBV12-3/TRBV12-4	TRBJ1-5	CASSLVLDTHSNQPQHF
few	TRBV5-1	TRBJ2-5	CASSPWPTGMDEETQYF
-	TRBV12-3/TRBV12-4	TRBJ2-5	CASSQAGDQETQYF
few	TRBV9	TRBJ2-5	CASSAGQETQYF
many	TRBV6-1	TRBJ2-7	CASRPGGGGSYEQYF
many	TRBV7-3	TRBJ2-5	CASSSYPRETQYF
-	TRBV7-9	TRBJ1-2	CATEQGRGYGYTF
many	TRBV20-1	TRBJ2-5	CSARLPVAHQETQYF
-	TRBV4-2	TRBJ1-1	CASSPGGNAEAFF
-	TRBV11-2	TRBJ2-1	CASSLLLAGASSYNEQFF
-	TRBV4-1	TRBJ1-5	CASSQEFGQNNQPQHF
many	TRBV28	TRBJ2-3	CASSPRPGTDTQYF
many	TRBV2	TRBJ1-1	CASNRQGGNTEAFF
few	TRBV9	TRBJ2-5	CASGPSGGGGTQYF
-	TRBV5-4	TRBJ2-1	CASSLSGDLYNEQFF
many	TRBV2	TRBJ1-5	CASSPGPREPQHF
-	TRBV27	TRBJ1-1	CASSSPQTGAKAFF
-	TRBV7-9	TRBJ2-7	CASSLEQGAAYEQYF
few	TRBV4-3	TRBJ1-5	CASSPRQLAPNQPQHF
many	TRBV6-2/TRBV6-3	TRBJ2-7	CASSYTARDRHYEQYF
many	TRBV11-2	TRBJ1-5	CASSLDGRSNQPQHF
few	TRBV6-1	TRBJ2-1	CASRKTTGNEQFF
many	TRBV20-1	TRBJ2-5	CSASARGLETQYF
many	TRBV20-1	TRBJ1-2	CSAPSTSTSNYGYTF
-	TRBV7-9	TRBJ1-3	CASNPGQAISGNTIYF
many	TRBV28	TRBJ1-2	CASTGGYGYTF
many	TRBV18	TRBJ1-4	CASSQPGQDEKLFF
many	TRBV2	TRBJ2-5	CASSERTSGLQETQYF